The following is a T cell receptor beta chain sequence with its context. Its target is not known. Mouse gene names apply. The data belong to a study of tissue T cells after allogeneic stem cell transplantation. Study-level results: Motif-based clustering found tissue-specific repertoire signatures shared across patients, though few clones were shared. Some tissue clones might be persisting host cells; their alloreactivity or antigen specificity was not determined. Blood and spleen captured only part of the tissue TCR repertoire. Anatomically similar tissues had similar TCR repertoires within each patient.

Sequencing used immunoSEQ multiplex PCR; TCRdb keeps in-frame clones, though not all of them. The table has over 45,000 clones, around 70% seen once; the top ten hold around 0.5%. Sample: sorted cells pooled from one or two spleens. This sequence originates from a pool of C57BL/6 mice in good health.

Partial CDR3 DNA: TGTGCCAGCAGTCTGACACACAACGAAAGATTATTT. This gives the protein CASSLTHNERLF. The CDR3 as a whole reads CASSLTHNERLFF. The rearrangement joins TRBV26 to TRBJ1-4; D is unresolved. The read is 1 residue too short to cover the CDR3 end, so that end is filled in from the germline J gene. This CDR3 has 13 residues. Germline loops: CDR1 KGHPV, CDR2 FQNQEV (reference sequence). V was clipped by 2 bases and J by 4 bases, with 5 bases between them.